This T cell receptor (beta chain) emerged from a study of CD8 T cells in Susac syndrome. The CDR3 totals 11 residues. Trimming pared 1 base from V and 5 bases from J, leaving 3 bases between. The RNA input was about 0.45 to 1 ug, and it was reverse transcribed with random hexamers. From the immunoSEQ multiplex PCR reads, TCRdb called clonotypes with MiXCR, one entry per CDR3 protein. The table has approximately 260,000 distinct CDR3 sequences, 90% to 96% seen once. This clonotype was observed a handful of times. V gene TRBV12-3 or TRBV12-4 combines with J gene TRBJ2-7; D unresolved. The sequenced sample consisted of CD4+ T cells from PBMCs. The source of this sequence is a human donor with Susac syndrome. CDR3 sequence (DNA): TGTGCCAGCAGTTTAGGTCACGAGCAGTACTTC. It translates to CASSLGHEQYF.